These 9 T cell receptor beta chains originate from one sample sequenced in a study of T cell repertoires in cytomegalovirus infection. TCRdb passed the reads through MiXCR, listing each CDR3 protein once. The repertoire includes around 200,000 distinct CDR3 sequences, roughly 15% of them detected once, and 20% to 25% sits in the top ten. The sequencing input was CD8+ T cells from PBMCs. Source of these receptors: a human donor in good health (CMV status not recorded). Some clones in this sample may be carry-over from other donors' samples.

The rearrangement links TRBV6-2 or TRBV6-3 to TRBJ2-7; D unclear. The CDR3 sequence is 12 residues long. The V gene's germline CDR1 is MNHEY and CDR2 SVGEGT. V was cut by 5 bases and J by 3 bases, with 8 bases left in between. DNA of the CDR3: TGTGCCAGCAGTCCCGGATTCTACGAGCAGTACTTC. Its translation is CASSPGFYEQYF.

This clonotype was seen a few times. The DNA of the CDR3 is TGTGCCAGCAGCCCCAACAGGGGAGGGTCGACGGGCTACACCTTC. Protein product: CASSPNRGGSTGYTF. The chain joins TRBV11-2 to TRBJ1-2; 7 bases are a match to TRBD1. The CDR3 runs to 15 residues. Unmatched junction bases numbered 14, after V lost 5 bases and J lost 8 bases. From germline, CDR1 is SGHAT and CDR2 FQNNGV.

This clonotype was seen a few times. The DNA of the CDR3 is TGTGCCAGCAGCCGCTTGAGGGGGGACCTCAATTCACCCCTCCACTTT. Protein: CASSRLRGDLNSPLHF. The rearrangement links TRBV7-9 to TRBJ1-6, with D maybe TRBD1 (6 bases). CDR1 SEHNR and CDR2 FQNEAQ come from the germline V gene (reference sequence). V was shortened by 5 bases and J by 7 bases, with 18 bases between the two germline ends. This CDR3 contains 16 residues.

J is TRBJ1-4 and V is TRBV12-3 or TRBV12-4, with D perhaps TRBD1 (5 bases). The CDR3 is 14 amino acids. The V end was cut by 0 bases, the J end by 8 bases, with 10 bases between. CDR3 bases: TGTGCCAGCAGTTTAGCGGCCGGGGGGGAAAAACTGTTTTTT. This gives the protein CASSLAAGGEKLFF.

This clonotype was picked up a small number of times. The chain has TRBV6-4 and TRBJ2-6, with D possibly matching TRBD1 (5 bases). Germline lookup yields CDR1 MRHNA and CDR2 SNTAGT. CDR3 length equals 15 residues. The V end was cut by 2 bases, the J end by 0 bases, with 5 bases between. CDR3 amino acids: CASSDDSSGANVLTF. For the CDR3, the DNA is TGTGCCAGCAGTGACGACAGCTCTGGGGCCAACGTCCTGACTTTC.

This clonotype was found a few times. The chain is built from TRBV2 and TRBJ1-1, with 8 bases fitting TRBD1. The V and J ends lost 3 bases and 4 bases, in that order; junction bases with no gene match: 4. This CDR3 comprises 14 residues. Per germline, CDR1 SNHLY and CDR2 FYNNEI. The CDR3 protein is CASSDGQGSTEAFF. CDR3 DNA sequence: TGTGCCAGCAGTGACGGACAGGGTAGCACTGAAGCTTTCTTT. The complete variable domain, with remaining parts taken from reference TRBV2 and TRBJ1-1, reads EPEVTQTPSHQVTQMGQEVILRCVPISNHLYFYWYRQILGQKVEFLVSFYNNEISEKSEIFDDQFSVERPDGSNFTLKIRSTKLEDSAMYFCASSDGQGSTEAFFGQGTRLTVV.

The V call is TRBV7-9, the J call TRBJ2-7, with D possibly matching TRBD2 (5 bases). CDR3 size: 13 residues. Trimming left V 4 bases short and J 9 bases short, with 16 bases between. Germline V gene lookup returns CDR1 SEHNR and CDR2 FQNEAQ (reference sequence). The CDR3 loop reads CASSSTPKEGQYF. CDR3 DNA sequence: TGTGCCAGCAGCTCAACCCCTAAAGAGGGGCAGTACTTC.

This clonotype was seen more than once but under ten times. V gene TRBV7-6 combines with J gene TRBJ2-1; D gene ambiguous. The CDR3 sequence is 12 residues long. CDR1 and CDR2 from the germline V gene are SGHVS and FNYEAQ. The germline V and J ends were trimmed by 2 bases and 10 bases, with 9 bases remaining between them. As DNA, the CDR3 is TGTGCCAGCAGCTTATCTGACTTCGAGCAGTTCTTC. This codes for CASSLSDFEQFF.

The chain carries TRBV29-1 and TRBJ2-7; D remains unclear. This CDR3 comprises 12 residues. The V and J ends lost 4 bases and 0 bases respectively, with 7 bases between them. CDR1 and CDR2 from the germline V gene are SQVTM and ANQGSEA. The CDR3 loop is CSVGSGSYEQYF. The CDR3, as DNA: TGCAGCGTTGGTTCAGGCTCCTACGAGCAGTACTTC.